Listed here are 14 T cell receptor beta chains from one sample, sequenced in a study of CD8 T cells in Susac syndrome (dated by TCRdb to 2018 to 2020). The receptor library was made with the immunoSEQ multiplex PCR assay. RNA was extracted with the RNeasy kit and roughly 0.5 to 1 ug was reverse transcribed using random hexamers. TCRdb took the public reads, trimmed them with fastp at Q25, ran MiXCR for clone calling and kept in-frame beta chains. Merged by CDR3 protein, the rows form single entries marked with the most common genes and DNA. The sample contains some 190,000 distinct CDR3 sequences, 90% to 95% of them found a single time. About 0.1% of the sample is held by the ten biggest clonotypes. Material for sequencing was CD4+ T cells from PBMCs. The receptors come from a human donor in good health.

The J gene is TRBJ2-3, the V gene TRBV7-2, with a tentative D call TRBD2 (5 bases). Per germline, CDR1 SGHTA and CDR2 FQGNSA. The CDR3 sequence is 16 residues long. Deletions cut 5 bases from V and 5 bases from J, with 20 bases between. CDR3 DNA sequence: TGTGCCAGCAGCGGGGTGGGCGGGTTTTCGCGAGATACGCAGTATTTT. Translation gives CASSGVGGFSRDTQYF.

The chain is built from TRBV5-1 and TRBJ2-3; a weak D match, TRBD2 (5 bases). Trimming pared 1 base from V and 3 bases from J, leaving 9 bases between. From germline, CDR1 is SGHRS and CDR2 YFSETQ. This CDR3 contains 14 residues. The CDR3 bases are TGCGCCAGCAGCTTGAATACGGGAACAGATACGCAGTATTTT. The encoded protein is CASSLNTGTDTQYF.

CDR3 residues: CSARVWSSPDEKLFF. Here the CDR3 DNA reads TGCAGTGCTAGAGTATGGAGCAGTCCAGATGAAAAACTGTTTTTT. V and J are TRBV20-1 and TRBJ1-4, with D unresolved. This CDR3 is built from 15 residues. CDR1 DFQATT and CDR2 SNEGSKA come from the germline V gene (reference sequence). With 1 base removed from V and 6 bases from J, the gap between germline ends came to 15 bases.

Only a few counts were recorded for this clonotype. This chain links TRBV3-1 with TRBJ2-7, with TRBD2 matching 10 bases. Germline V gene lookup returns CDR1 LGHDT and CDR2 YNNKEL (reference sequence). CDR3 length: 13 residues. The ends lost 4 bases at V and 3 bases at J; junction bases unmatched: 0. DNA of the CDR3: TGTGCCAGCAGCCCTAGCGGGGGCTACGAGCAGTACGTC. It is translated as CASSPSGGYEQYV.

V gene TRBV5-1 combines with J gene TRBJ2-3, with D perhaps TRBD2 (6 bases). The CDR3 has 15 residues. From germline, CDR1 is SGHRS and CDR2 YFSETQ. V lost 3 bases to trimming and J lost 13 bases, with 24 bases between them. CDR3 sequence: CASSWGDSIRYVEYF. CDR3 coding DNA: TGCGCCAGCAGCTGGGGGGACTCCATCAGATACGTGGAGTATTTT. Looking up the rest from reference TRBV5-1 and TRBJ2-3 gives the full variable domain: KAGVTQTPRYLIKTRGQQVTLSCSPISGHRSVSWYQQTPGQGLQFLFEYFSETQRNKGNFPGRFSGRQFSNSRSEMNVSTLELGDSALYLCASSWGDSIRYVEYFGPGTRLTVL.

With regard to this clonotype: A read error may account for a junction end that differs from germline. The gene calls are TRBV7-7 and TRBJ2-2; D gene ambiguous. In germline, CDR1 is SSHAT, CDR2 FNYEAQ (reference sequence). The CDR3 has 12 amino acids. The CDR3 sequence: CASRDRSGELFF. The CDR3 DNA follows: TGTGCTAGCAGAGATCGGTCCGGGGAGCTGTTTTTT.

This chain uses TRBV28 with TRBJ1-5, with D unresolved. V lost 3 bases to trimming and J lost 6 bases, with 9 bases between them. The germline CDR1 and CDR2 sequences are MDHEN and SYDVKM. The CDR3 has 13 amino acids. Here the CDR3 DNA reads TGTGCCAGCAGTTTGCGGGTTAGTCAGCCCCAGCATTTT. It codes for CASSLRVSQPQHF.

This sequence joins TRBV29-1 and TRBJ1-1; D remains ambiguous. The CDR3 totals 14 residues. V was cut by 4 bases and J by 2 bases, with 14 bases left in between. Germline assignment: CDR1 SQVTM and CDR2 ANQGSEA. The CDR3 spells CSVGPQVSNTEAFF. In DNA, the CDR3 is TGCAGCGTTGGCCCTCAGGTCTCAAACACTGAAGCTTTCTTT. Together with reference TRBV29-1 and TRBJ1-1, the CDR3 gives the full variable domain: SAVISQKPSRDICQRGTSLTIQCQVDSQVTMMFWYRQQPGQSLTLIATANQGSEATYESGFVIDKFPISRPNLTFSTLTVSNMSPEDSSIYLCSVGPQVSNTEAFFGQGTRLTVV.

This chain links TRBV29-1 with TRBJ1-4; D is undetermined. Germline V gives CDR1 SQVTM, CDR2 ANQGSEA. Trimming removed 6 bases from V and 6 bases from J, with 11 bases in between. The CDR3 length is 12 residues. Here the CDR3 reads CSVSRGDEKLFF. The CDR3 nucleotides are TGCAGCGTCTCCCGGGGAGATGAAAAACTGTTTTTT. Filled out from reference TRBV29-1 and TRBJ1-4, the complete variable domain reads SAVISQKPSRDICQRGTSLTIQCQVDSQVTMMFWYRQQPGQSLTLIATANQGSEATYESGFVIDKFPISRPNLTFSTLTVSNMSPEDSSIYLCSVSRGDEKLFFGSGTQLSVL.

This chain joins TRBV20-1 and TRBJ2-1; D perhaps matches TRBD2 (6 bases). Germline lookup yields CDR1 DFQATT and CDR2 SNEGSKA (reference sequence). This CDR3 contains 14 residues. V lost 6 bases to trimming and J lost 0 bases, with 12 bases between them. The CDR3 region has the DNA TGCAGTGCCCCGGGGGTAAGCTCCTACAATGAGCAGTTCTTC. Translating it yields CSAPGVSSYNEQFF.

The J gene is TRBJ1-2, the V gene TRBV18; D not certain. The CDR3 extends over 14 amino acids. Germline CDR1 reads KGHSH; CDR2 reads LQKENI. V was trimmed by 2 bases and J by 4 bases, leaving 11 bases between them. Written as DNA, the CDR3 is TGTGCCAGCTCACCAGAGGCCGCACGCTATGGCTACACCTTC. Translating it yields CASSPEAARYGYTF.

This chain connects TRBV3-1 to TRBJ1-2; D is perhaps TRBD1 (6 bases). Trimming took off 1 base at V and 7 bases at J, with 13 bases between the two ends. Germline lookup yields CDR1 LGHDT and CDR2 YNNKEL (reference sequence). The CDR3 is made up of 14 amino acids. CDR3 in DNA: TGTGCCAGCAGCCAAGTGGGGGGGGCGGTTGGCTACACCTTC. This codes for CASSQVGGAVGYTF.

The chain recombines TRBV6-5 with TRBJ1-5; 8 bases match TRBD1. From germline, CDR1 is MNHEY and CDR2 SVGAGI. The CDR3 is 14 residues long. V lost 4 bases, J lost 11 bases, and 10 bases stayed unmatched. As DNA, the CDR3 is TGTGCCAGCAGTTCCCGGACAGGGAGAATTTCCCAGCATTTT. Protein product: CASSSRTGRISQHF.

This CDR3 reads CASSEASWYQGTHEQYF. In DNA, the CDR3 is TGTGCCAGCAGTGAAGCGAGTTGGTATCAGGGCACCCACGAGCAGTACTTC. The genes are TRBV2 and TRBJ2-7; possible D gene TRBD1, 5 bases. Between the trimmed V and J ends, which lost 0 bases and 5 bases, there was a span of 20 bases. The CDR3 sequence is 17 residues long. Germline assignment: CDR1 SNHLY and CDR2 FYNNEI.